The source of this TCR beta chain is a study of blood T cell repertoires in COVID-19. Sequencing used immunoSEQ multiplex PCR; TCRdb keeps in-frame clones, though not all of them. The data show 150,000 to 200,000 clones, 80% to 90% seen once. The germline V gene encodes CDR1 ENHRY and CDR2 SYGVKD. The CDR3 is made up of 15 amino acids. Trimming pared 0 bases from V and 4 bases from J, leaving 10 bases between. The sequence was collected from an elderly woman with COVID-19, enrolled during active disease. Sequencing used peripheral blood. The V call is TRBV10-3, the J call TRBJ1-3, with D unclear. This CDR3 is CAISESGGSGNTIYF. CDR3 nucleotides: TGTGCCATCAGTGAGTCGGGAGGTTCCGGAAACACCATATATTTT.